Below, one T cell receptor beta chain is given with its context. The antigen is not known. Between the trimmed V and J ends, which lost 6 bases and 4 bases, there was a span of 16 bases. The germline V gene has CDR1 MDHEN and CDR2 SYDVKM. CDR3 length equals 14 residues. This record comes from a study of healthy donors' naive CD4 and CD8 T cells. Notes on the study in general: About 13% of CD4/CD8 propensity variance appeared explained by V, J and CDR3 charge.

Starting from around 500 ng of total RNA, TCR libraries were made with linear amplification. TCRdb used MiXCR to reprocess the reads, holding one entry per CDR3 protein. The sample carries around 180,000 distinct CDR3 sequences, nearly 75% recorded once. This sequence joins TRBV28 and TRBJ2-7; D is possibly TRBD2 (6 bases). This TCR was sampled from a pool of human donors in good health; the sample pools cells from several healthy donors. Input material: naive CD4+ and CD8+ T cells sorted from blood, pooled from several donors. CDR3 sequence (DNA): TGTGCCAGCAGGACAACGGGACTGCCATACGAGCAGTACTTC. This codes for CASRTTGLPYEQYF.